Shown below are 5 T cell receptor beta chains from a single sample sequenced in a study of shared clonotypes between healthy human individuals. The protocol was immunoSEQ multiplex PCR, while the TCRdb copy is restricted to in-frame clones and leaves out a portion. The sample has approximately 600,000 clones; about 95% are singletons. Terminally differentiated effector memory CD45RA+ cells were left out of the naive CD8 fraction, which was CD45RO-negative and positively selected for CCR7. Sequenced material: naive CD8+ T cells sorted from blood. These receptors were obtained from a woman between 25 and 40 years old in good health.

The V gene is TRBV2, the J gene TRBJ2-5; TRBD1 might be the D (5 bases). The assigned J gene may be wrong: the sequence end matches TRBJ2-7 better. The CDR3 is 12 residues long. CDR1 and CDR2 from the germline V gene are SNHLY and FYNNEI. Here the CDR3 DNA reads TGTGCCAGCAGTGATGACAGCTACGAGCAGTACTTC. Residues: CASSDDSYEQYF.

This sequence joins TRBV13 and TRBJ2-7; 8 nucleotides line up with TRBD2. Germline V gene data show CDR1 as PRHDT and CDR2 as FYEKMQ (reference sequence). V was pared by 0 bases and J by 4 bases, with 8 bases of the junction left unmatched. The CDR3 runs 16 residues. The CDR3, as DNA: TGTGCCAGCAGCTTAGGAGGCAGCGGGAGTAAGTACGAGCAGTACTTC. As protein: CASSLGGSGSKYEQYF.

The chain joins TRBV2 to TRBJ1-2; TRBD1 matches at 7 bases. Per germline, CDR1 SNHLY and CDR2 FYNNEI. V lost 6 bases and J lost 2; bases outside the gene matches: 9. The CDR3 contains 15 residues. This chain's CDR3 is CASRHKRDSNYGYTF. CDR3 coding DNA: TGTGCCAGCAGACATAAACGGGACAGCAACTATGGCTACACCTTC.

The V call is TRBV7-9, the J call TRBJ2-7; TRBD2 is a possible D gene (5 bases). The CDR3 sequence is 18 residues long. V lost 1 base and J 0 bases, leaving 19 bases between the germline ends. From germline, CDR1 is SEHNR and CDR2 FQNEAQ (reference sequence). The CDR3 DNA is TGTGCCAGCAGCTTAGGGTTTAGTCCAGCGGAAAGCTCCTACGAGCAGTACTTC. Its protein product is CASSLGFSPAESSYEQYF.

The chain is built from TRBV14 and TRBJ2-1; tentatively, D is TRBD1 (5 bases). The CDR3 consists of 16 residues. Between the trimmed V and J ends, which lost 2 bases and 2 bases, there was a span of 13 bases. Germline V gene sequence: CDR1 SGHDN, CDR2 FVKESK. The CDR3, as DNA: TGTGCCAGCAGCCAACCCAGGGCCGCTACCTACAATGAGCAGTTCTTC. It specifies CASSQPRAATYNEQFF.